The 21 T cell receptor beta chains below all came from one sample that was sequenced in a study of regulatory T cells in long-lasting Graves disease. Sequencing libraries for TCR beta were prepared with iRepertoire HTBI primers and Arm-PCR of CDR3 regions. TCRdb re-called the multiplex PCR reads with MiXCR, one entry per CDR3 protein. The repertoire consists of approximately 250,000 distinct CDR3 sequences, with about a sixth occurring once and the leading ten covering roughly a fifth. Noted time point: newly diagnosed GD, antithyroid drugs for less than 3 months. From RNA extracted from PBMCs, the TCR library was made. The source was peripheral blood mononuclear cells (PBMCs), collected at new diagnosis, from a patient treated with antithyroid drugs. The receptors were sampled from a female donor with Graves disease.

This clonotype was recorded many times. The chain links TRBV6-1 to TRBJ2-1, with 9 bases lining up with TRBD2. The CDR3 consists of 17 residues. Germline values: CDR1 MNHNS, CDR2 SASEGT. The J segment lost 2 bases and the V segment lost 9 bases, leaving 14 bases of the junction unmatched. CDR3 in amino acids: CASRAISGSRTYNEQFF. CDR3 sequence (DNA): TGTGCCAGTCGCGCTATTAGCGGGAGTAGGACCTACAATGAGCAGTTCTTC.

This clonotype was counted ten times or more. This CDR3 is CASRSAGARNQPQHF. The CDR3 DNA reads as TGTGCCAGCAGATCTGCGGGGGCGCGAAATCAGCCCCAGCATTTT. V gene TRBV12-3 or TRBV12-4 combines with J gene TRBJ1-5; maybe TRBD1 (6 bases). The CDR3 has 15 residues. V lost 6 bases and J lost 4, with 16 bases in between.

This clonotype was counted ten times or more. V is TRBV29-1 and J is TRBJ1-1; D is unclear. In germline, CDR1 is SQVTM, CDR2 ANQGSEA. V was cut by 2 bases and J by 4 bases, with 11 bases left in between. This CDR3 region has 13 residues. CDR3 in DNA: TGCAGCGTTGAAACCTTTGGGAGCACTGAAGCTTTCTTT. It specifies CSVETFGSTEAFF.

This clonotype was counted only a few times. The rearrangement links TRBV5-1 to TRBJ1-1; 7 bases are a match to TRBD1. V dropped 4 bases and J dropped 1; count of bases not matched to a gene: 13. Germline CDR1 and CDR2: SGHRS and YFSETQ. This CDR3 comprises 17 residues. The CDR3 sequence is CASSLLSVQGENTEAFF. DNA for the CDR3: TGCGCCAGCAGCCTGTTATCCGTCCAGGGGGAGAACACTGAAGCTTTCTTT.

This clonotype was picked up many times. V and J are TRBV9 and TRBJ2-1, with 11 bases that match TRBD2. Trimming at V came to 5 bases and at J to 5 bases, leaving 3 bases not matched to a gene. The CDR3 is 14 residues long. Germline assignment: CDR1 SGDLS and CDR2 YYNGEE. The CDR3, as DNA: TGTGCCAGCAGACCGGGACTAGCGGACAATGAGCAGTTCTTC. Its translation: CASRPGLADNEQFF.

On this clonotype itself: It differs at one base from a far larger clone, so likely a read error. This chain uses TRBV12-3 or TRBV12-4 with TRBJ2-4, with 16 bases fitting TRBD2. The J call may not be correct, given that the DNA end is closer to TRBJ2-7. This CDR3 comprises 18 residues. CDR3 amino acids: CASSIEGTSGRAGYEQYF. The CDR3, as DNA: TGTGCCAGCAGCATAGAGGGGACTAGCGGGAGGGCCGGGTACGAGCAGTACTTC.

This clonotype has a count of ten or more. The junction does not match germline at one end; this may be a read error. The V call is TRBV15, the J call TRBJ1-2, with TRBD1 matching 10 bases. This CDR3 has 14 amino acids. Germline CDR1 reads LNHNV; CDR2 reads YYDKDF (reference sequence). The CDR3 bases are TGTGCCACCAGCAGAGATCTATTTGGTGGGACAGGGGTCTTC. As protein: CATSRDLFGGTGVF. Drawing the rest from reference TRBV15 and TRBJ1-2, the complete variable domain is DAMVIQNPRYQVTQFGKPVTLSCSQTLNHNVMYWYQQKSSQAPKLLFHYYDKDFNNEADTPDNFQSRRPNTSFCFLDIRSPGLGDTAMYLCATSRDLFGGTGVFGSGTRLTVV.

Turning to this clonotype: A far larger clone is a single base away, which makes a read error likely. This chain connects TRBV19 to TRBJ1-6, with D hard to call. Trimming removed 9 bases at V and 0 bases at J, with 12 bases between. CDR3 length: 15 amino acids. The germline V gene encodes CDR1 LNHDA and CDR2 SQIVND (reference sequence). This chain's CDR3 is CASTPRSSYNSPLHF. The CDR3 DNA is TGTGCCAGCACCCCCAGGAGCTCCTATAATTCACCCCTCCACTTT.

In the case of this clonotype: This sequence is one base from a far larger clone and is likely a read error. This chain joins TRBV5-1 and TRBJ2-7; D might be TRBD2 (6 bases). The V gene lost 0 bases and the J gene lost 7 bases, with 11 bases spanning the gap. Germline CDR1 SGHRS, CDR2 YFSETQ. This CDR3 has 13 amino acids. In nucleotides, the CDR3 is TGCGCCAGCAGCTTGGGACTAGTGAATGAGCAGTACTTC. It yields the protein CASSLGLVNEQYF.

The rearrangement uses TRBV12-3 or TRBV12-4 and TRBJ1-4; 7 positions match TRBD1. The CDR3 spans 14 residues. J lost 8 bases, V lost 4 bases, and 7 bases had no gene match. This CDR3 reads CASSWTGGREKLFF. CDR3 nucleotides: TGTGCCAGCAGTTGGACAGGAGGTAGAGAAAAACTGTTTTTT.

In the case of this clonotype: A much larger clonotype is one base distant, so this may be a read error. The rearrangement links TRBV2 to TRBJ2-7, with 16 bases matching TRBD2. Germline V gene data show CDR1 as SNHLY and CDR2 as FYNNEI. CDR3 length equals 16 residues. Germline trimming cut 7 bases from V and 4 bases from J; bases unmatched to any gene: 7. CDR3 residues: CASTGTSGRAGYEQYF. The DNA for the CDR3 is TGTGCCAGCACCGGGACTAGCGGGAGGGCCGGGTACGAGCAGTACTTC.

Many counts were recorded for this clonotype. The genes are TRBV7-2 and TRBJ2-1; D gene ambiguous. CDR1 is SGHTA and CDR2 is FQGNSA in the germline V gene. This CDR3 comprises 13 residues. V lost 4 bases to trimming and J lost 0 bases, with 4 bases between them. In DNA, the CDR3 is TGTGCCAGCAGCTATAGCTCCTACAATGAGCAGTTCTTC. Translated: CASSYSSYNEQFF.

The V gene is TRBV12-3 or TRBV12-4, the J gene TRBJ2-7, with D uncertain. This CDR3 spans 12 amino acids. Trimming pared 3 bases from V and 7 bases from J, leaving 10 bases between. CDR3 nucleotide sequence: TGTGCCAGCAGTTTCGCAGGATGGGAGCAGTACTTC. Its translation: CASSFAGWEQYF.

This clonotype was seen ten or more times. The V and J genes are TRBV7-3 and TRBJ2-2; D is possibly TRBD1 (5 bases). This CDR3 region has 16 residues. Trimming removed 2 bases at V and 4 bases at J, with 14 bases between. Germline V CDR1 and CDR2: SGHTA, FQGTGA. CDR3 DNA: TGTGCCAGCAGCTTAGACAGCGAGCTAGGCACCGGGGAGCTGTTTTTT. This translates into CASSLDSELGTGELFF.

On this clonotype: An end of the junction differs from the germline gene, which may be a read error. The chain couples TRBV2 to TRBJ2-3, with TRBD1 matching over 9 bases. The CDR3 sequence is 14 residues long. CDR1 is SNHLY, CDR2 FYNNEI, per germline. The CDR3 reads CAGSPWTGADTQYF. The CDR3 DNA reads as TGTGCCGGCAGTCCTTGGACAGGGGCCGATACGCAGTATTTT. Looking up the rest from reference TRBV2 and TRBJ2-3 gives the full variable domain: EPEVTQTPSHQVTQMGQEVILRCVPISNHLYFYWYRQILGQKVEFLVSFYNNEISEKSEIFDDQFSVERPDGSNFTLKIRSTKLEDSAMYFCAGSPWTGADTQYFGPGTRLTVL.

With regard to this clonotype: A read error is likely, as this CDR3 ends without the conserved phenylalanine or tryptophan. The DNA is omitted, as the CDR3 cannot be located on it reliably, and the CDR3 follows TCRdb's listing. The chain is built from TRBV7-2 and TRBJ1-3. The CDR3 sequence runs 18 residues, both termini included. The germline gives CDR1 SGHTA, CDR2 FQGNSA. Here the CDR3 reads CASSIMGGGLRSGNTRYL.

As to this clonotype: At one end, the junction sequence differs from germline, possibly due to a read error. V gene TRBV28 combines with J gene TRBJ2-3, with TRBD2 matching over 10 bases. Germline values: CDR1 MDHEN, CDR2 SYDVKM. This CDR3 is 14 amino acids long. The CDR3 region has the DNA TGTGTCAGCAGTCTAGCGGGAGTGTCAGATACGCAGTATTTT. Translating gives CVSSLAGVSDTQYF. The full variable domain, its missing parts supplied by reference TRBV28 and TRBJ2-3, is DVKVTQSSRYLVKRTGEKVFLECVQDMDHENMFWYRQDPGLGLRLIYFSYDVKMKEKGDIPEGYSVSREKKERFSLILESASTNQTSMYLCVSSLAGVSDTQYFGPGTRLTVL.

This clonotype was recorded many times. The chain employs TRBV2 and TRBJ2-7, with 9 nucleotides matching TRBD1. Germline trimming cut 7 bases from V and 0 bases from J; bases unmatched to any gene: 7. The CDR3 is 15 residues long. Germline V gives CDR1 SNHLY, CDR2 FYNNEI. CDR3 protein: CASIDGTGSSYEQYF. CDR3 DNA sequence: TGTGCCAGCATTGACGGGACAGGGAGCTCCTACGAGCAGTACTTC.

This clonotype was picked up many times. The chain has TRBV30 and TRBJ1-1; D gene uncertain. Per germline, CDR1 GTSNPN and CDR2 SVGIG (reference sequence). The CDR3 contains 13 residues. V dropped 5 bases and J dropped 0 bases, with 10 bases sitting between them. The CDR3 is CAWALVMNTEAFF. CDR3 nucleotide sequence: TGTGCCTGGGCTCTGGTCATGAACACTGAAGCTTTCTTT.

The chain couples TRBV10-1 to TRBJ2-5; 8 bases match TRBD2. Germline values: CDR1 WNHNN, CDR2 SYGVQD (reference sequence). Losses at the gene ends were 3 bases for V and 4 bases for J; bases not matched to a gene: 7. This CDR3 spans 15 amino acids. This CDR3 reads CASSDGGGRGETQYF. The CDR3 bases are TGCGCCAGCAGTGACGGGGGGGGGAGAGGAGAGACCCAGTACTTC.

J is TRBJ2-7 and V is TRBV27; 9 bases match TRBD2. The V segment lost 0 bases and the J segment 6 bases; nucleotides outside the gene matches: 6. Germline V gene data show CDR1 as MNHEY and CDR2 as SMNVEV (reference sequence). This CDR3 region has 15 residues. CDR3 residues: CASSLSGGLASEQYF. CDR3 sequence (DNA): TGTGCCAGCAGTTTATCGGGGGGACTAGCAAGCGAGCAGTACTTC.